The following is a T cell receptor beta chain sequence with its context. Donors, healthy HIV-negative adults, lacked recent acute infections or vaccinations. The input for sorted-subset replicate PCRs was about 200 ng DNA, tens of thousands of T cell genomes. In the source study's methods: Filtering of immunoSEQ junctional sequences could not match full-length read filtering. Assay: immunoSEQ multiplex PCR; the TCRdb copy retains only in-frame clones and omits some. Clone size and V and J calls were adopted from that table, with D and trimming inferred from the DNA. Altogether around 990,000 clones are present, roughly 80% being singletons, with the ten largest covering approximately 0.95%. The ends were cut back, 5 bases at V and 7 bases at J, with 10 bases in the middle. The CDR3 sequence is 12 residues long. Looked up from germline, CDR1 is LNHNV and CDR2 is YYDKDF (reference sequence). The data originate from a study of shared clonotypes between healthy human individuals. The wider study: Serving as donors were two women and a few men, whose ages spanned 18 to 49.

Sequenced: memory CD4+ T cells from PBMCs. Described subset: CD45RA-negative fraction. This chain connects TRBV15 to TRBJ2-3, with D possibly TRBD2 on 6 matching bases. The TCR comes from a man aged 18 to 30 in good health. Some clones in this sample may be carry-over from other donors' samples. CDR3 loop: CATSLGGYTQYF. The CDR3 coding sequence is TGTGCCACCAGCCTCGGGGGATATACGCAGTATTTT.